This T cell receptor (beta chain) was documented in a study of blood T cell repertoires in COVID-19. Study context: The United States, Italy and Spain provided the acute and convalescent COVID-19 samples. Nucleic acid was either cDNA or gDNA, and it came from T cells, B-cell-depleted T cells, or PBMCs.

Under the authors' procedure: Cell counts per sample came from amplifying reference gene primers. The repertoire was sequenced with immunoSEQ multiplex PCR; TCRdb's copy has only in-frame clones and lacks some. V and J calls plus clone size are reproduced from that table; the DNA served to infer D and trimming. The sample gives some 120,000 clones, 90% of which show up once; approximately 3.7% is in the top ten. The clonotype was recovered from a man aged 50 to 59 with active COVID-19. The material sequenced was peripheral blood.

The CDR3 spells CASSGSGVSEQFF. CDR3 DNA: TGTGCCAGCAGTGGTAGCGGGGTTTCTGAGCAGTTCTTC. The rearrangement links TRBV2 to TRBJ2-1, with TRBD2 matching over 8 bases. Germline V gives CDR1 SNHLY, CDR2 FYNNEI. The J segment lost 9 bases and the V segment lost 4 bases, leaving 5 bases of the junction unmatched. This CDR3 region has 13 residues.